These T cell receptor beta chains were read from a single sample in a study of CXCR3-negative and CXCR3-positive naive CD8 T cells. TCRdb re-called the 5' RACE reads and gives one entry per CDR3 protein, without DNA. The ten most abundant clones cover 2% to 2.5% of a sample with 46,000 or so distinct CDR3 sequences. Source material: naive CXCR3- CD8+ T cells from blood. These receptors all come from a human donor in good health. Some clones in this sample may be carry-over from other donors' samples. The CDR3 runs from the conserved cysteine through the conserved F or W.

J: TRBJ2-7; V: TRBV29-1; CDR3: CSVLTGNSYEQYF
J: TRBJ2-7; V: TRBV29-1; CDR3: CSAEFGMSYEQYF
J: TRBJ2-1; V: TRBV28; CDR3: CASSYANQQGHEQFF
J: TRBJ2-1; V: TRBV27; CDR3: CASGIGYSYNEQFF
J: TRBJ2-7; V: TRBV5-1; CDR3: CASSRGGMNEQYF
J: TRBJ1-5; V: TRBV6-6; CDR3: CASFSGDQPQHF
J: TRBJ2-7; V: TRBV4-1; CDR3: CASSQAGVDGYEQYF
J: TRBJ1-1; V: TRBV4-2; CDR3: CASSQDGSLTGMSTEAFF
J: TRBJ2-7; V: TRBV5-4; CDR3: CASSAPGRGPSYEQYF
J: TRBJ2-5; V: TRBV28; CDR3: CASRAIDQETQYF
J: TRBJ2-5; V: TRBV7-9; CDR3: CASSLVGGDKTQYF
J: TRBJ2-7; V: TRBV6-5; CDR3: CASSYTEGYEQYF
J: TRBJ1-4; V: TRBV28; CDR3: CASSLYASNEKLFF
J: TRBJ2-7; V: TRBV27; CDR3: CASRERAGGGLEQYF
J: TRBJ2-6; V: TRBV12-3/TRBV12-4; CDR3: CASSLSTSYSGANVLTF
J: TRBJ1-5; V: TRBV6-6; CDR3: CASSYSTLNQPQHF
J: TRBJ2-2; V: TRBV2; CDR3: CASSEADYGTGELFF
J: TRBJ1-5; V: TRBV3-1; CDR3: CASSARVDQPQHF
J: TRBJ2-3; V: TRBV15; CDR3: CATSVYRGPSDTQYF
J: TRBJ2-1; V: TRBV24-1; CDR3: CATSEIGRGEQFF
J: TRBJ1-4; V: TRBV5-6; CDR3: CASSLGDIDEKLFF
J: TRBJ1-5; V: TRBV12-3/TRBV12-4; CDR3: CASREGNQPQHF
J: TRBJ2-5; V: TRBV18; CDR3: CASSPWTSGQETQYF
J: TRBJ2-7; V: TRBV28; CDR3: CASTKGFSYEQYF
J: TRBJ2-1; V: TRBV5-1; CDR3: CASSSDGSGTMKQFF
J: TRBJ2-5; V: TRBV29-1; CDR3: CSVDGGKGGETQYF
J: TRBJ1-2; V: TRBV28; CDR3: CASNLQGADYGYTF
J: TRBJ1-1; V: TRBV27; CDR3: CASIDRTGEAFF